This entry concerns a single TCR beta chain. Grouping used clinical history reported by participants in a survey and questionnaire. The data derive from a study of blood T cell repertoires in COVID-19. Per germline, CDR1 KGHDR and CDR2 SFDVKD. Losses at the gene ends were 9 bases for V and 7 bases for J; bases not matched to a gene: 10. This CDR3 spans 14 amino acids. Profiled with immunoSEQ multiplex PCR; TCRdb holds only in-frame clones, not every one. The sample records 150,000 to 200,000 clones, over 75% being singletons. The specimen was PBMCs or T cells enriched from blood (not recorded which). The receptor comes from a woman between 18 and 29 years old who had recovered from COVID-19. The rearrangement joins TRBV24-1 to TRBJ2-7; TRBD1 aligns across 11 bases. Here the CDR3 DNA reads TGTGCCACCGAGCCGGACAGGGGGCTTAAAGAGCAGTACTTC. Translating it yields CATEPDRGLKEQYF.